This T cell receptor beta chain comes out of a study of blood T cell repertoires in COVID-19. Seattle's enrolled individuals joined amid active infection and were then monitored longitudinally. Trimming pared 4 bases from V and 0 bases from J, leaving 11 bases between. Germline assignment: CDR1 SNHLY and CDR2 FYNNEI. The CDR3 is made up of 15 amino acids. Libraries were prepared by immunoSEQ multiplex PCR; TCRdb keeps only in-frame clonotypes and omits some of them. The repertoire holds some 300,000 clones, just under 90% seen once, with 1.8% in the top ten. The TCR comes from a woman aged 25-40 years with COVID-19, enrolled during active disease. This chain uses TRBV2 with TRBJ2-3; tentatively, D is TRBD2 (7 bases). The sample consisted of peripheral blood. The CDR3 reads CASSVEGGSTDTQYF. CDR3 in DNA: TGTGCCAGCAGTGTTGAGGGGGGGAGCACAGATACGCAGTATTTT. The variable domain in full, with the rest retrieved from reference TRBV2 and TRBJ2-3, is EPEVTQTPSHQVTQMGQEVILRCVPISNHLYFYWYRQILGQKVEFLVSFYNNEISEKSEIFDDQFSVERPDGSNFTLKIRSTKLEDSAMYFCASSVEGGSTDTQYFGPGTRLTVL.